The 2 T cell receptor beta chains presented below share a single source sample, sequenced in a study of early T cells in non-severe SARS-CoV-2 infection. TCRdb analysed the 5' RACE reads with MiXCR anew, one entry per CDR3 protein. The repertoire holds about 50,000 distinct CDR3 sequences, with approximately 10% as singletons. The sample consisted of whole blood. All receptors come from an adult who was a healthcare worker with PCR-confirmed SARS-CoV-2 infection or an uninfected control (not recorded which).

This clonotype came up a few times. The CDR3 sequence: CASSETVNEKLFF. The CDR3 bases are TGTGCCAGCAGTGAGACGGTAAATGAAAAACTGTTTTTT. The chain couples TRBV2 to TRBJ1-4, with unresolved D. There are 13 residues in the CDR3. The germline V gene has CDR1 SNHLY and CDR2 FYNNEI. Deletions cut 3 bases from V and 5 bases from J, with 7 bases between.

The CDR3 sequence: CSASGNLGNIQYF. The DNA of the CDR3 is TGCAGTGCAAGCGGGAACCTAGGGAACATTCAGTACTTC. The V call is TRBV20-1, the J call TRBJ2-4, with 7 bases that match TRBD2. V shed 6 bases and J 7 bases; nucleotides not matched to a gene: 9. Germline lookup yields CDR1 DFQATT and CDR2 SNEGSKA (reference sequence). This CDR3 has 13 amino acids.